Each of the 16 T cell receptor beta chains below was sequenced from the same sample in a study of shared clonotypes between healthy human individuals (dated by TCRdb to about 2020). The library relied on the immunoSEQ multiplex PCR assay. TCRdb's version of the immuneACCESS table is confined to in-frame rearrangements and falls short of the full clone set. An unresolved V gene accounts for under half of the shortfall where checked; the remainder is of unknown origin. The sample contains millions of clones, just over 90% of them found a single time. The ten largest clones take up about 0.37% of the sample. Sequenced input: naive CD4+ T cells from PBMCs. The meaning of the sample's cell subset or site label: CD45RA+ positively selected. The receptors were gathered from a man aged 18 to 30 in good health. Some clones in this sample may be carry-over from other donors' samples.

J is TRBJ2-1 and V is TRBV5-8, with TRBD2 matching over 12 bases. The CDR3 extends over 16 amino acids. J lost 8 bases, V lost 4 bases, and 10 bases had no gene match. Germline V CDR1 and CDR2: SGHTS, YDEGEE. The chain's CDR3 is CASSHGLAGTPDEQFF. The CDR3 DNA is TGTGCCAGCAGCCACGGACTAGCGGGAACCCCCGATGAGCAGTTCTTC.

The chain joins TRBV6-1 to TRBJ1-3; D not resolved. Deletions cut 2 bases from V and 4 bases from J, with 9 bases between. The V gene's germline CDR1 is MNHNS and CDR2 SASEGT. The CDR3 length is 14 residues. CDR3 sequence (DNA): TGTGCCAGCAGTGAACCCCCGCAGGGAAACACCATATATTTT. It encodes CASSEPPQGNTIYF.

This clone was seen just once. The chain combines TRBV25-1 with TRBJ2-1; D is ambiguous. The V gene's germline CDR1 is MGHDK and CDR2 SYGVNS. The CDR3 has 17 amino acids. V lost 5 bases to trimming and J lost 0 bases, with 17 bases between them. For the CDR3, the DNA is TGTGCCAGCAGTCCCTCCGGCGGATCTTCCTCCTACAATGAGCAGTTCTTC. This encodes CASSPSGGSSSYNEQFF.

This clone has only one observation. The chain joins TRBV2 to TRBJ2-7; the match to TRBD1 covers 10 bases. The CDR3 is made up of 15 amino acids. The J segment lost 6 bases and the V segment lost 4 bases, leaving 9 bases of the junction unmatched. Germline assignment: CDR1 SNHLY and CDR2 FYNNEI. CDR3 coding DNA: TGTGCCAGCAGTGTGGGGACAGGGGCCCCTCTCGAGCAGTACTTC. Amino acid sequence: CASSVGTGAPLEQYF.

Of note for this clone: Other DNA sequences in this sample translate to the same CDR3. This chain uses TRBV9 with TRBJ2-3; D remains unclear. From germline, CDR1 is SGDLS and CDR2 YYNGEE. The CDR3 runs to 14 residues. V was cut by 1 base and J by 3 bases, with 9 bases left in between. CDR3 bases: TGTGCCAGCAGCGTAAGTCCGAGAACAGATACGCAGTATTTT. Translated, it gives CASSVSPRTDTQYF.

The chain links TRBV28 to TRBJ2-7; 8 bases line up with TRBD1. This CDR3 has 15 residues. V trimming: 3 bases; J trimming: 1 base; junction bases outside the gene matches: 5. The germline CDR1 and CDR2 sequences are MDHEN and SYDVKM. The chain's CDR3 is CASSFGTGSSYEQYF. The CDR3, as DNA: TGTGCCAGCAGTTTCGGGACAGGTTCTTCCTACGAGCAGTACTTC.

V usage is TRBV6-5 and J usage is TRBJ1-1; a weak D match, TRBD1 (6 bases). V dropped 5 bases and J dropped 5 bases, with 12 bases sitting between them. Germline V gene sequence: CDR1 MNHEY, CDR2 SVGAGI. The CDR3 spans 13 residues. For the CDR3, the DNA is TGTGCCAGCAGTAACAGGGTTCGAACTGAAGCTTTCTTT. Its protein product is CASSNRVRTEAFF.

The V and J genes are TRBV28 and TRBJ1-2; D gene ambiguous. This CDR3 has 13 residues. Germline values: CDR1 MDHEN, CDR2 SYDVKM. The ends were cut back, 6 bases at V and 8 bases at J, with 16 bases in the middle. The CDR3 region is CASRNEDRPGYTF. The CDR3 DNA sequence: TGTGCCAGCAGAAATGAGGACCGTCCGGGCTACACCTTC.

The chain joins TRBV18 to TRBJ1-3; D unresolved. The length of the CDR3 is 18 residues. CDR1 and CDR2 (germline): KGHSH, LQKENI. Trimming took 2 bases from V and 0 from J, leaving 17 bases between them. Here the CDR3 DNA reads TGTGCCAGCTCACCAGGGTACACAGCGAAATCCTCTGGAAACACCATATATTTT. Protein: CASSPGYTAKSSGNTIYF.

The chain's CDR3 is CASSPRTGSKNIQYF. CDR3 in DNA: TGTGCCAGCTCACCCAGGACAGGGAGCAAAAACATTCAGTACTTC. J is TRBJ2-4 and V is TRBV18, with 8 bases identical to TRBD1. Germline values: CDR1 KGHSH, CDR2 LQKENI. With 3 bases clipped from V and 3 bases from J, the junction kept 4 bases outside the gene matches. The length of the CDR3 is 15 residues. Full variable domain (rest looked up from reference TRBV18 and TRBJ2-4): NAGVMQNPRHLVRRRGQEARLRCSPMKGHSHVYWYRQLPEEGLKFMVYLQKENIIDESGMPKERFSAEFPKEGPSILRIQQVVRGDSAAYFCASSPRTGSKNIQYFGAGTRLSVL.

V gene TRBV28 combines with J gene TRBJ2-2; TRBD1 matches 7 bases. The CDR3 consists of 14 residues. Germline V gene data show CDR1 as MDHEN and CDR2 as SYDVKM. The ends lost 10 bases at V and 0 bases at J; junction bases unmatched: 5. The CDR3 region is CATLGQPNTGELFF. The CDR3 DNA reads as TGTGCCACCCTGGGACAGCCGAACACCGGGGAGCTGTTTTTT.

The rearrangement uses TRBV2 and TRBJ1-4; weak D call: TRBD1 (5 bases). The CDR3 loop spans 14 amino acids. The germline V gene has CDR1 SNHLY and CDR2 FYNNEI. V lost 4 bases to trimming and J lost 4 bases, with 10 bases between them. The CDR3 loop reads CASSVGTYNEKLFF. The DNA for the CDR3 is TGTGCCAGCAGTGTAGGGACTTATAATGAAAAACTGTTTTTT.

CDR3 in DNA: TGTGCCAGCAGCCAAGACAGGCGGTTCTATGGCTACACCTTC. Its translation: CASSQDRRFYGYTF. This chain joins TRBV4-2 and TRBJ1-2; D is undetermined. V lost 0 bases, J lost 4 bases, and 9 bases lay in between. This CDR3 comprises 14 residues. Germline V gene sequence: CDR1 LGHNA, CDR2 YNFKEQ.

The gene calls are TRBV5-4 and TRBJ1-4; tentative D call: TRBD1 (5 bases). Germline V gene data show CDR1 as SGHNT and CDR2 as YYREEE (reference sequence). This CDR3 has 14 amino acids. Trimming pared 2 bases from V and 7 bases from J, leaving 12 bases between. The CDR3 reads CASSLDRHSEKLFF. The CDR3 region has the DNA TGTGCCAGCAGCTTAGACAGACATTCTGAAAAACTGTTTTTT.

CDR3: CASSIGSGLAGVNSEQYF. CDR3 bases: TGTGCCAGTAGTATAGGCTCGGGACTAGCGGGAGTGAACAGCGAGCAGTACTTC. The chain joins TRBV19 to TRBJ2-7; 14 nucleotides align to TRBD2. Per the germline V gene, CDR1 is LNHDA and CDR2 is SQIVND (reference sequence). The CDR3 covers 18 residues. With V trimmed by 1 base and J by 6 bases, 11 bases remained unmatched.

The gene calls are TRBV25-1 and TRBJ2-1; no reliable D call. Trimming stripped 1 base from V and 6 bases from J, with 10 bases between. Germline-derived CDR1 and CDR2 are MGHDK and SYGVNS. This CDR3 region has 14 residues. In DNA form, the CDR3 reads TGTGCCAGCAGTGAATGGGTGGGGTCCAATGAGCAGTTCTTC. Protein product: CASSEWVGSNEQFF. Together with reference TRBV25-1 and TRBJ2-1, the CDR3 gives the full variable domain: EADIYQTPRYLVIGTGKKITLECSQTMGHDKMYWYQQDPGMELHLIHYSYGVNSTEKGDLSSESTVSRIRTEHFPLTLESARPSHTSQYLCASSEWVGSNEQFFGPGTRLTVL.